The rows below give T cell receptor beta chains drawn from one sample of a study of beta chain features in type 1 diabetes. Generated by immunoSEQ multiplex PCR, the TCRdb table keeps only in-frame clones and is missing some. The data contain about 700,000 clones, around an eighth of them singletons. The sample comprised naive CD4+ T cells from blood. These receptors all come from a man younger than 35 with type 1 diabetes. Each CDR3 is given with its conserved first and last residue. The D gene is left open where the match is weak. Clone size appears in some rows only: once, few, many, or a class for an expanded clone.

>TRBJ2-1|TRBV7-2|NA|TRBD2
TGTGCCAGCAGCTTATACGGGACTAGCGGGGGAGGGCAGTTCTTC
CASSLYGTSGGGQFF
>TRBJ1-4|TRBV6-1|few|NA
TGTGCCACCCAAGCGGCGGGGGCCGTGGAAAAACTGTTTTTT
CATQAAGAVEKLFF
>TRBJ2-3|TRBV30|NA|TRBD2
TGTGCCTGGAGTGTTCGGGGGGGATCGGATACGCAGTATTTT
CAWSVRGGSDTQYF
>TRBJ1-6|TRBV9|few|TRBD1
TGTGCCAGCAGCCCTCCGGGACAGGGGGGTTCACCCCTCCACTTT
CASSPPGQGGSPLHF
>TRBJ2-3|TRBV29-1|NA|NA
TGCAGCGCCCATACAGGGAGTGGGCCAGATACGCAGTATTTT
CSAHTGSGPDTQYF
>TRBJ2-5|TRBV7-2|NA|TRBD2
TGTGCCAGCAGCTTACGGGCTAGCGGGGGCCGGGAGACCCAGTACTTC
CASSLRASGGRETQYF
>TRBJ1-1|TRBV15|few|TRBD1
TGTGCCACCAGCAGACTAGGGACAGCAGACACTGAAGCTTTCTTT
CATSRLGTADTEAFF
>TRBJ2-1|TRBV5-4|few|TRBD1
TGTGCCAGCAGTAGGGGCCAGGGACAGCCGAGCCCCAATGAGCAGTTCTTC
CASSRGQGQPSPNEQFF
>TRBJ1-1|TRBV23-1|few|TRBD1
TGCGCCAGCAGTCAACCGAACCTCAGGGGGCGGACTGAAGCTTTCTTT
CASSQPNLRGRTEAFF
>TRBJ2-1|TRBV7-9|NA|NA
TGTGCCAGCAGCTTAGCGAGGGCGAGCTCCTACAATGAGCAGTTCTTC
CASSLARASSYNEQFF
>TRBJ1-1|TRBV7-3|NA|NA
TGTGCCAGCAGCTCGGACTGGGGCACTGAAGCTTTCTTT
CASSSDWGTEAFF
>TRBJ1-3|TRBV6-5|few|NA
TGTGCCAGCAGTGAATTCAGCGGAAACACCATATATTTT
CASSEFSGNTIYF
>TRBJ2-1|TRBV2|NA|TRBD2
TGTGCCAGCAGTGTAGCGGGGGGGTACAATGAGCAGTTCTTC
CASSVAGGYNEQFF
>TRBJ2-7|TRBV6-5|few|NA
TGTGCCAGCAGTCCCTTCAGGGGTTCCTACGAGCAGTACTTC
CASSPFRGSYEQYF
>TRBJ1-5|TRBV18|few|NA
TGTGCCAGCTCACCGGCCCCAATCAATCAGCCCCAGCATTTT
CASSPAPINQPQHF
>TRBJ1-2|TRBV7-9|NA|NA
TGTGCCAGCAGCTCCCCCGGGGGGAACTATGGCTACACCTTC
CASSSPGGNYGYTF
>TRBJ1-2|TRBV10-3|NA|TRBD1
TGTGCCATCAGTGAGACTGAGGGGGCTGGCTACACCTTC
CAISETEGAGYTF
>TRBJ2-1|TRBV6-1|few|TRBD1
TGTGCCAGCAGCCTAGACAGGGGCGGCAATGAGCAGTTCTTC
CASSLDRGGNEQFF
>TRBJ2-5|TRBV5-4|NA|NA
TGTGCCAGCAGCTTGCGAGCTTCGGAGACCCAGTACTTC
CASSLRASETQYF
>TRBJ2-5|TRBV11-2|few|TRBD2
TGTGCCACCCTTAGAAATAGCGGGGGGGCCTCTTCGCCCCAGTACTTC
CATLRNSGGASSPQYF
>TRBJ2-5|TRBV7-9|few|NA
TGTGCCAGCAGTTACAGGGAAGAGACCCAGTACTTC
CASSYREETQYF
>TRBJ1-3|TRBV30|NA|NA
TGTGCCTCGGAAATGGGGGGCAACACCATATATTTT
CASEMGGNTIYF
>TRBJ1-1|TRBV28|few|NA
TGTGCCAGCAGTTTATCGAAAGGGGAAGCTTTCTTT
CASSLSKGEAFF
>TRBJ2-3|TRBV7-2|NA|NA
TGTGCCAGCAGCCGGAGTCTAACGCAGTATTTT
CASSRSLTQYF
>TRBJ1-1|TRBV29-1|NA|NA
TGCAGCGTTGGGCAGCGGTTGAACACTGAAGCTTTCTTT
CSVGQRLNTEAFF
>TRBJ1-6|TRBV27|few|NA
TGTGCCAGCAGTCCCAGGGGACCTTACAATAATTCACCCCTCCACTTT
CASSPRGPYNNSPLHF
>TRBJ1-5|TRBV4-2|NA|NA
TGTGCCAGCAGCCAAGATCAAGAAACAAATCAGCCCCAGCATTTT
CASSQDQETNQPQHF